Each of the 25 T cell receptor beta chains below was sequenced from the same sample in a study of T cells after posttransplantation cyclophosphamide. TCRdb's copy holds only in-frame clones and misses some; the assay was immunoSEQ multiplex PCR. The sample was found to contain 20,000 to 25,000 clones, and every one recurs. The sequenced material came from PBMCs. These receptors all stem from a woman aged 55-75 years in good health, CMV-negative, and a related stem cell transplant donor.

As for this clone: One junction end does not reproduce the germline sequence, and a read error may be involved. Other DNA sequences in the sample encode the same CDR3. This chain links TRBV7-2 with TRBJ1-2; perhaps TRBD1 as D (6 bases). The germline CDR1 and CDR2 sequences are SGHTA and FQGNSA. This CDR3 has 14 amino acids. For the CDR3, the DNA is TGCGCCAGCAGCTTGGAAGGGGGAGGGCATGGCTACACCTTC. Its translation is CASSLEGGGHGYTF.

In its sample, this clone was seen many times. The chain is built from TRBV28 and TRBJ1-1; 7 positions agree with TRBD1. Germline lookup yields CDR1 MDHEN and CDR2 SYDVKM. This CDR3 region has 17 residues. Trimming removed 0 bases from V and 2 bases from J; junction bases left unmatched: 9. The CDR3 DNA reads as TGTGCCAGCAGTTTATGGGACAGGCGCGGGCGTAACACTGAAGCTTTCTTT. Its protein is CASSLWDRRGRNTEAFF.

This clone was detected a few times. The chain employs TRBV6-5 and TRBJ2-2; 7 bases are shared with TRBD2. The CDR3 has 14 amino acids. CDR1 is MNHEY and CDR2 is SVGAGI in the germline V gene. J lost 5 bases, V lost 6 bases, and 6 bases had no gene match. The CDR3 coding sequence is TGTGCCAGCAGAACAGGAGCGGGGACCGGGGAGCTGTTTTTT. This sequence encodes CASRTGAGTGELFF.

The table lists this clone with many counts. The chain is built from TRBV25-1 and TRBJ1-2; D is possibly TRBD1 (5 bases). Germline CDR1 is MGHDK and CDR2 is SYGVNS. The CDR3 consists of 11 residues. Trimming cost V 6 bases and J 8 bases, with 10 bases left between them. The CDR3, as DNA: TGTGCCAGCAGGGACATCGGCGGCTACACCTTC. Amino acids: CASRDIGGYTF.

This clone has ten or more counts. The chain has TRBV30 and TRBJ1-4, with 7 positions matching TRBD1. The CDR3 is 17 residues long. Losses at the gene ends were 2 bases for V and 8 bases for J; bases not matched to a gene: 17. Germline V lookup: CDR1 GTSNPN, CDR2 SVGIG (reference sequence). Written as DNA, the CDR3 is TGTGCCTGGAGTTTTGCTCGGGACAGCCAGGCTAGGGAAAAACTGTTTTTT. Its translation is CAWSFARDSQAREKLFF.

This clone was seen repeatedly, ten times or more. V usage is TRBV12-2 and J usage is TRBJ1-3; the table's D call, TRBD1, was not checked against the DNA. TRBV12-2 is given as a pseudogene. There are 15 residues in the CDR3. The CDR3, as DNA: TGTGCAAGTCGCTTAGCGAAGACAGACGGAAACACCATATATTTT. Amino acid sequence: CASRLAKTDGNTIYF.

This clone was seen repeatedly, ten times or more. This chain uses TRBV6-5 with TRBJ2-7; maybe TRBD1 (5 bases). Germline V gene lookup returns CDR1 MNHEY and CDR2 SVGAGI. The V and J ends lost 0 bases and 0 bases respectively, with 9 bases between them. The CDR3 contains 15 residues. CDR3 nucleotides: TGTGCCAGCAGTTACTCGCTCGACAGCTCCTACGAGCAGTACTTC. Protein product: CASSYSLDSSYEQYF.

The CDR3 nucleotides read TGTGCCAGCAGTCCCCCAGGGTCCTACAATGAGCAGTTCTTC. Its protein is CASSPPGSYNEQFF. The genes are TRBV28 and TRBJ2-1, with D tentatively TRBD1 (5 bases). V dropped 5 bases and J dropped 1 base, with 9 bases sitting between them. Germline-derived CDR1 and CDR2 are MDHEN and SYDVKM. There are 14 residues in the CDR3. The full variable domain, rest sourced from reference TRBV28 and TRBJ2-1, is DVKVTQSSRYLVKRTGEKVFLECVQDMDHENMFWYRQDPGLGLRLIYFSYDVKMKEKGDIPEGYSVSREKKERFSLILESASTNQTSMYLCASSPPGSYNEQFFGPGTRLTVL.

This clone was seen repeatedly, ten times or more. V and J are TRBV7-3 and TRBJ2-1; D might be TRBD2 (5 bases). The CDR3 has 13 amino acids. The V and J ends lost 2 bases and 8 bases respectively, with 10 bases between them. The germline V gene has CDR1 SGHTA and CDR2 FQGTGA. In DNA, the CDR3 is TGTGCCAGCAGCTTAGCTAGCTGGCATGAGCAGTTCTTC. Translating it yields CASSLASWHEQFF.

This clone has a count of ten or more. This sequence joins TRBV2 and TRBJ2-7; 9 nucleotides align to TRBD1. Trimming took 5 bases from V and 7 from J; bases not matched to a gene: 3. CDR1 and CDR2 from the germline V gene are SNHLY and FYNNEI. CDR3 length equals 12 residues. The CDR3 sequence is CASSWTGVEQYV. The CDR3 bases are TGTGCCAGCAGTTGGACAGGGGTTGAGCAGTACGTC.

This clone appeared a few times. The CDR3 reads CASTALGGAGSRTDTQYF. The CDR3 nucleotides are TGTGCCAGCACCGCCCTTGGGGGGGCGGGCTCTCGCACAGATACGCAGTATTTT. V and J are TRBV9 and TRBJ2-3, with D maybe TRBD2 (7 bases). The CDR3 length is 18 residues. The V gene lost 6 bases and the J gene lost 1 base, with 24 bases spanning the gap. Germline CDR1 SGDLS, CDR2 YYNGEE.

This clone was seen many times. V is TRBV4-1 and J is TRBJ2-3, with D perhaps TRBD1 (6 bases). CDR3 length: 14 residues. Germline values: CDR1 MGHRA, CDR2 YSYEKL. Trimming removed 3 bases from V and 4 bases from J, with 11 bases in between. CDR3 bases: TGCGCCAGCAGCCAGGCACAGGGTTCAGATACGCAGTATTTT. Its translation is CASSQAQGSDTQYF.

The table lists this clone with many counts. The V and J genes are TRBV5-4 and TRBJ2-7; 8 bases are a match to TRBD2. After removal of 5 bases from V and 2 bases from J, the junction contained 6 bases not matched to a gene. Germline CDR1 and CDR2: SGHNT and YYREEE (reference sequence). This CDR3 has 14 residues. This CDR3 reads CASSSGGAAYEQYV. CDR3 nucleotides: TGTGCCAGCAGTTCGGGGGGGGCCGCCTACGAGCAGTACGTC.

This clone came up a few times. The CDR3 DNA reads as TGTGCCAGCAGCTCATTCGGACTAGCTGAGACCCAGTACTTC. The encoded protein is CASSSFGLAETQYF. V is TRBV7-2 and J is TRBJ2-5; the match to TRBD2 covers 8 bases. The germline V gene encodes CDR1 SGHTA and CDR2 FQGNSA. Trimming cost V 4 bases and J 5 bases; bases outside gene matches: 6. The CDR3 is 14 amino acids.

This clone has at least ten counts. This chain connects TRBV2 to TRBJ2-7, with 7 bases lining up with TRBD1. The germline gives CDR1 SNHLY, CDR2 FYNNEI. Trimming took 7 bases from V and 9 from J; bases not matched to a gene: 15. The CDR3 has 14 amino acids. The CDR3 nucleotides are TGTGCCAGCAAAGAACAGGGGCCCTCGGGTAGGCAGTACGTC. Translation: CASKEQGPSGRQYV.

This clone was detected a few times. This chain connects TRBV28 to TRBJ1-5; tentative D call: TRBD1 (6 bases). This CDR3 spans 13 amino acids. Germline CDR1 MDHEN, CDR2 SYDVKM. V lost 11 bases and J 2 bases, leaving 13 bases between the germline ends. CDR3 region: CAGRGAGNQPQHF. The CDR3 nucleotides read TGTGCCGGTCGGGGGGCGGGCAATCAGCCCCAGCATTTT.

This clone was counted ten times or more. This sequence joins TRBV10-3 and TRBJ2-3; possibly TRBD1 for D (6 bases). Trimming stripped 3 bases from V and 5 bases from J, with 15 bases between. Germline V lookup: CDR1 ENHRY, CDR2 SYGVKD. The CDR3 extends over 15 amino acids. The CDR3 region has the DNA TGTGCCATCAGTGAATGGCAGGGGAGTCAAGATACGCAGTATTTT. Its protein is CAISEWQGSQDTQYF.

This clone showed up many times. The rearrangement uses TRBV19 and TRBJ1-2; TRBD1 matches 7 bases. The V and J ends lost 7 bases and 4 bases, in that order; junction bases with no gene match: 3. The CDR3 consists of 12 residues. The germline V gene has CDR1 LNHDA and CDR2 SQIVND (reference sequence). CDR3 DNA sequence: TGTGCCAGTATGGGACAGCCCTATGGCTACACCTTC. Protein sequence: CASMGQPYGYTF.

In its sample, this clone was seen many times. The chain uses TRBV7-3 and TRBJ2-1; tentative D call: TRBD2 (6 bases). CDR1 and CDR2 from the germline V gene are SGHTA and FQGTGA. This CDR3 comprises 15 residues. Trimming shortened V by 4 bases and J by 3 bases, and 13 bases separated the two germline ends. CDR3 sequence (DNA): TGTGCCAGCAGCTCCACGGGACTCAGCTACAATGAGCAGTTCTTC. Amino acid sequence: CASSSTGLSYNEQFF.

This clone was detected many times. This chain uses TRBV2 with TRBJ1-3, with 8 bases lining up with TRBD1. After removal of 6 bases from V and 3 bases from J, the junction contained 4 bases not matched to a gene. The CDR3 covers 14 residues. CDR1 is SNHLY, CDR2 FYNNEI, per germline. CDR3: CASRVTGGGNTIYF. CDR3 nucleotide sequence: TGTGCCAGCAGAGTTACAGGGGGTGGAAACACCATATATTTT.

This clone was seen at least ten times. The V and J genes are TRBV19 and TRBJ1-5; 7 nucleotides agree with TRBD1. Germline V gene sequence: CDR1 LNHDA, CDR2 SQIVND (reference sequence). J gave up 4 bases and V 6 bases, and 6 bases lay outside the gene matches. The length of the CDR3 is 14 residues. The DNA of the CDR3 is TGTGCCAGTAGCTCAGGGGGTGGTAATCAGCCCCAGCATTTT. Protein product: CASSSGGGNQPQHF.

The chain combines TRBV28 with TRBJ2-1; 9 nucleotides line up with TRBD2. The ends lost 2 bases at V and 6 bases at J; junction bases unmatched: 5. CDR3 size: 15 residues. CDR1 and CDR2 from the germline V gene are MDHEN and SYDVKM. The CDR3 region is CASSLSGGPPNEQFF. The DNA for the CDR3 is TGTGCCAGCAGTTTAAGCGGGGGGCCCCCCAATGAGCAGTTCTTC.

This clone was found many times. The rearrangement joins TRBV5-1 to TRBJ2-1; the D is unclear. Germline CDR1 SGHRS, CDR2 YFSETQ. The length of the CDR3 is 11 residues. The V end was cut by 2 bases, the J end by 5 bases, with 2 bases between. The CDR3 sequence: CASSFNNEQFF. Here the CDR3 DNA reads TGCGCCAGCAGCTTTAACAATGAGCAGTTCTTC.

The sample holds many counts of this clone. The chain joins TRBV11-2 to TRBJ2-4; 8 positions agree with TRBD1. The junction had 6 bases not matched to a gene; V was cut back by 4 bases and J by 1 base. Germline CDR1 and CDR2: SGHAT and FQNNGV. The CDR3 has 16 residues. The DNA for the CDR3 is TGTGCCAGCAGCTCGAGGACAGGGATGGCCAAAAACATTCAGTACTTC. Encoded protein: CASSSRTGMAKNIQYF.

In this sample, this clone turned up many times. The V gene is TRBV7-8, the J gene TRBJ2-1; weak D call: TRBD1 (6 bases). The V gene's germline CDR1 is SGHVS and CDR2 FQNEAQ. There are 11 residues in the CDR3. V lost 5 bases and J lost 7, with 6 bases in between. This CDR3 is CASSQGNEQFF. The CDR3 DNA follows: TGTGCCAGCAGCCAGGGGAATGAGCAGTTCTTC.